What follows are 19 T cell receptor beta chains derived from one specimen sequenced in a study of OX40 agonist ivuxolimab in advanced cancers. Assay: immunoSEQ multiplex PCR; the TCRdb copy retains only in-frame clones and omits some. The sample holds about 73,000 clones, just under 90% seen once. The source material was CD4+ or CD8+ T cells sorted from blood, sampled in a trial of the OX40 agonist ivuxolimab. The source of these receptors is an adult with an advanced solid tumor such as melanoma, head and neck, liver or kidney cancer.

V usage is TRBV7-3 and J usage is TRBJ2-5; the D gene could be TRBD1 or TRBD2 (5 bases each). V was shortened by 2 bases and J by 11 bases, with 15 bases between the two germline ends. The CDR3 contains 13 residues. Germline values: CDR1 SGHTA, CDR2 FQGTGA. CDR3 region: CASSLGRMGEQYF. The CDR3 DNA is TGTGCCAGCAGCTTAGGGCGAATGGGGGAGCAGTACTTC.

The chain links TRBV6-5 to TRBJ1-2; D ambiguous. Trimming took off 1 base at V and 4 bases at J, with 7 bases between the two ends. Germline-derived CDR1 and CDR2 are MNHEY and SVGAGI. The CDR3 length is 13 residues. This CDR3 is CASSYWEGYGYTF. DNA for the CDR3: TGTGCCAGCAGTTACTGGGAAGGCTATGGCTACACCTTC.

This clone appeared once. This specimen includes other DNA sequences encoding the same CDR3. The genes are TRBV9 and TRBJ2-7; no clear D. Germline loops: CDR1 SGDLS, CDR2 YYNGEE. The CDR3 has 14 residues. Trimming stripped 0 bases from V and 4 bases from J, with 11 bases between. CDR3 amino acids: CASSVGGSGYEQYF. CDR3 nucleotides: TGTGCCAGCAGCGTAGGGGGTAGTGGGTACGAGCAGTACTTC. The whole variable domain, filled in from reference TRBV9 and TRBJ2-7, reads DSGVTQTPKHLITATGQRVTLRCSPRSGDLSVYWYQQSLDQGLQFLIQYYNGEERAKGNILERFSAQQFPDLHSELNLSSLELGDSALYFCASSVGGSGYEQYFGPGTRLTVT.

The CDR3 is CASSLAEGASNYGYTF. The CDR3 DNA follows: TGTGCCAGCAGCTTAGCCGAGGGGGCGAGTAACTATGGCTACACCTTC. V gene TRBV7-9 combines with J gene TRBJ1-2, with TRBD1 identical over 7 bases. V lost 0 bases, J lost 1 base, and 5 bases stayed unmatched. CDR3 length: 16 residues. Germline V lookup: CDR1 SEHNR, CDR2 FQNEAQ (reference sequence). Supplemented by reference TRBV7-9 and TRBJ1-2, the full variable domain reads DTGVSQNPRHKITKRGQNVTFRCDPISEHNRLYWYRQTLGQGPEFLTYFQNEAQLEKSRLLSDRFSAERPKGSFSTLEIQRTEQGDSAMYLCASSLAEGASNYGYTFGSGTRLTVV.

This clone was observed a single time. This chain joins TRBV2 and TRBJ2-7; 8 positions agree with TRBD1. Germline-derived CDR1 and CDR2 are SNHLY and FYNNEI. The CDR3 spans 12 residues. The trim removed 10 bases at V and 2 bases at J, leaving 4 bases unmatched. The CDR3 loop is CATWDRTYEQYF. In DNA, the CDR3 is TGTGCCACCTGGGACAGGACCTACGAGCAGTACTTC.

The rearrangement links TRBV4-1 to TRBJ1-4; the D is unclear. The CDR3 loop spans 15 amino acids. Germline loops: CDR1 MGHRA, CDR2 YSYEKL. Between the trimmed V and J ends, which lost 0 bases and 5 bases, there was a span of 10 bases. The CDR3 region is CASSQDPGLNEKLFF. As DNA, the CDR3 is TGCGCCAGCAGCCAAGATCCGGGCCTAAATGAAAAACTGTTTTTT.

In DNA form, the CDR3 reads TGTGCCAGCAGGGCAGGGCTTTCTGAAGCTTTCTTT. It encodes CASRAGLSEAFF. The chain couples TRBV27 to TRBJ1-1; TRBD1 might be the D (5 bases). Germline CDR1 and CDR2: MNHEY and SMNVEV (reference sequence). V lost 6 bases, J lost 6 bases, and 11 bases lay in between. There are 12 residues in the CDR3.

V gene TRBV7-9 combines with J gene TRBJ2-5, with a possible D match to TRBD2 (8 bases). This CDR3 spans 15 amino acids. Germline values: CDR1 SEHNR, CDR2 FQNEAQ (reference sequence). V was pared by 4 bases and J by 4 bases, with 16 bases between. CDR3 protein: CASSSPGGGIETQYF. The CDR3 DNA reads TGTGCCAGCAGCTCCCCGGGAGGGGGCATAGAGACCCAGTACTTC.

The gene calls are TRBV7-9 and TRBJ2-5; maybe TRBD2 (6 bases). Trimming cost V 4 bases and J 3 bases, with 12 bases left between them. The CDR3 has 14 amino acids. In germline, CDR1 is SEHNR, CDR2 FQNEAQ (reference sequence). CDR3 sequence reads: CASSSRDSKETQYF. The CDR3 DNA sequence: TGTGCCAGCAGCTCCCGGGACTCGAAAGAGACCCAGTACTTC.

The J gene is TRBJ2-5, the V gene TRBV6-5, with D possibly matching TRBD1 (5 bases). The CDR3 covers 11 residues. The V gene's germline CDR1 is MNHEY and CDR2 SVGAGI. Trimming removed 0 bases from V and 9 bases from J, with 5 bases in between. The CDR3 DNA is TGTGCCAGCAGTTACTCAGGGGCCCAGTACTTC. Amino acid sequence: CASSYSGAQYF.

The chain has TRBV6-6 and TRBJ1-1; 7 bases are a match to TRBD1. The CDR3 has 14 residues. Trimming removed 9 bases from V and 4 bases from J; junction bases left unmatched: 11. Germline CDR1 and CDR2: MNHNY and SVGAGI (reference sequence). The CDR3: CARPSNRGVTEAFF. The CDR3, as DNA: TGTGCCAGGCCTAGTAACAGGGGAGTCACTGAAGCTTTCTTT.

The CDR3 DNA reads TGTGCCAGCAGCTTGCCAGGACTAGAATACACCGGGGAGCTGTTTTTT. Translation gives CASSLPGLEYTGELFF. The chain uses TRBV5-6 and TRBJ2-2; 7 bases agree with TRBD2. The junction had 6 bases not matched to a gene; V was cut back by 1 base and J by 3 bases. The CDR3 spans 16 residues. Germline loops: CDR1 SGHDT, CDR2 YYEEEE.

This chain links TRBV2 with TRBJ1-4; 8 bases are a match to TRBD1. V was clipped by 6 bases and J by 7 bases; unmatched bases: 7. The CDR3 sequence is 14 residues long. The germline V gene has CDR1 SNHLY and CDR2 FYNNEI. Written as DNA, the CDR3 is TGTGCCAGCAGGCGCGACAGGGGAGGTGAAAAACTGTTTTTT. Its protein is CASRRDRGGEKLFF.

This clone was detected once. V and J are TRBV27 and TRBJ1-2, with D tentatively TRBD1 (6 bases). Per the germline V gene, CDR1 is MNHEY and CDR2 is SMNVEV (reference sequence). The CDR3 has 12 amino acids. The germline V and J ends were trimmed by 5 bases and 6 bases, with 10 bases remaining between them. CDR3 residues: CASSPDRNGYTF. The CDR3 DNA sequence: TGTGCCAGCAGTCCCGACAGGAATGGCTACACCTTC.

V usage is TRBV19 and J usage is TRBJ2-6; no clear D gene. This CDR3 contains 14 residues. CDR1 and CDR2 from the germline V gene are LNHDA and SQIVND (reference sequence). Between the trimmed V and J ends, which lost 7 bases and 2 bases, there was a span of 9 bases. The CDR3 DNA sequence: TGTGCCAGTACCCTAAGAACTGGGGCCAACGTCCTGACTTTC. Translated: CASTLRTGANVLTF.

The chain couples TRBV27 to TRBJ2-7; D not certain. Germline V gene sequence: CDR1 MNHEY, CDR2 SMNVEV (reference sequence). Trimming stripped 3 bases from V and 5 bases from J, with 8 bases between. This CDR3 is built from 12 residues. As DNA, the CDR3 is TGTGCCAGCAGTTTTGGGTCCGACGAGCAGTACTTC. It encodes CASSFGSDEQYF.

This clone was recorded once. The chain couples TRBV27 to TRBJ2-1; TRBD2 matches 8 bases. Germline V lookup: CDR1 MNHEY, CDR2 SMNVEV (reference sequence). The CDR3 covers 18 residues. V dropped 3 bases and J dropped 1; count of bases not matched to a gene: 11. CDR3 sequence reads: CASSFSVSGGASYNEQFF. The CDR3 bases are TGTGCCAGCAGTTTTTCAGTTTCCGGGGGGGCTTCCTACAATGAGCAGTTCTTC.

J is TRBJ1-2 and V is TRBV29-1; D possibly corresponds to TRBD1 (5 bases). The length of the CDR3 is 14 residues. The V end was cut by 5 bases, the J end by 4 bases, with 17 bases between. The V gene's germline CDR1 is SQVTM and CDR2 ANQGSEA. The CDR3 DNA reads TGCAGCGTTTTTTCGGCAGGGATCGTCTATGGCTACACCTTC. This codes for CSVFSAGIVYGYTF.

The chain is built from TRBV9 and TRBJ1-3; 7 positions agree with TRBD1. CDR3 length: 16 residues. Germline V gene lookup returns CDR1 SGDLS and CDR2 YYNGEE. The ends lost 0 bases at V and 2 bases at J; junction bases unmatched: 5. The DNA for the CDR3 is TGTGCCAGCAGCGTAGATGACAGGGCTGCTGGAAACACCATATATTTT. This translates into CASSVDDRAAGNTIYF.